The present T cell receptor (beta chain) was sequenced within a study of T-cell reconstitution after alpha-beta-depleted transplantation in children. Germline CDR1 and CDR2: DFQATT and SNEGSKA (reference sequence). V lost 2 bases, J lost 7 bases, and 17 bases lay in between. The CDR3 is 14 amino acids. At least ten counts were recorded for this clonotype. Library preparation (for TCRbeta) was performed with unique molecular identifiers. TCRdb reprocessed the PCR reads with MiXCR, giving one entry per CDR3 protein. Here the sample spans roughly 180,000 distinct CDR3 sequences, roughly 15% being singletons.

The specimen comprised PBMCs from the stem cell graft donor, sampled from the stem cell graft. The receptor comes from a human donor who donated a stem cell graft to a child with acute lymphoblastic leukemia. The chain recombines TRBV20-1 with TRBJ1-2; a possible D gene is TRBD1 (6 bases). The CDR3 nucleotides are TGCAGTGCTAGAAACCTTCTCGGGGGGCCTGGCTACACCTTC. It yields the protein CSARNLLGGPGYTF.